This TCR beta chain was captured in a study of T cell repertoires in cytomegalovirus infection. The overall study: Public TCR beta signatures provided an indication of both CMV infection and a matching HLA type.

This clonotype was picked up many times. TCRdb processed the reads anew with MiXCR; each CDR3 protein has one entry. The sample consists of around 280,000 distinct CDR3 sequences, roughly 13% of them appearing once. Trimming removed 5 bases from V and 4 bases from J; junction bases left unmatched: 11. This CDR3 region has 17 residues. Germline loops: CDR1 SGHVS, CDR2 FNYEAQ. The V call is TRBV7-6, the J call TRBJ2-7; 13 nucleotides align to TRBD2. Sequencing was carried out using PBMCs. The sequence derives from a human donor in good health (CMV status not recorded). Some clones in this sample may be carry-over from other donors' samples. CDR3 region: CASSAHSLAGGPYEQYF. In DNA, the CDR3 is TGTGCCAGCAGCGCCCATTCACTAGCGGGGGGGCCTTACGAGCAGTACTTC.